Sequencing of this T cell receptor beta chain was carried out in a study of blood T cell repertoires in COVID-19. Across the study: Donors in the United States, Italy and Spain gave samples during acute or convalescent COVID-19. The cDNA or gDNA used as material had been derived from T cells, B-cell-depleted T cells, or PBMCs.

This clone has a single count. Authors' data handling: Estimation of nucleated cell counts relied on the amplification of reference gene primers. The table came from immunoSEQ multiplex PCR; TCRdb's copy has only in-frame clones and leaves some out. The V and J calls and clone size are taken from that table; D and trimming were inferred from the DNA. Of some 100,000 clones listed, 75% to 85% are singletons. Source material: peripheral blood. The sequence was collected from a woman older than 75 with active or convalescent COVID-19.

CDR3: CASSLLSVDEQFF. In nucleotides, the CDR3 is TGCGCCAGCAGCTTGTTGTCGGTGGATGAGCAGTTCTTC. The chain recombines TRBV5-1 with TRBJ2-1; D remains unclear. Trimming shortened V by 1 base and J by 8 bases, and 10 bases separated the two germline ends. Germline V lookup: CDR1 SGHRS, CDR2 YFSETQ. The length of the CDR3 is 13 residues.